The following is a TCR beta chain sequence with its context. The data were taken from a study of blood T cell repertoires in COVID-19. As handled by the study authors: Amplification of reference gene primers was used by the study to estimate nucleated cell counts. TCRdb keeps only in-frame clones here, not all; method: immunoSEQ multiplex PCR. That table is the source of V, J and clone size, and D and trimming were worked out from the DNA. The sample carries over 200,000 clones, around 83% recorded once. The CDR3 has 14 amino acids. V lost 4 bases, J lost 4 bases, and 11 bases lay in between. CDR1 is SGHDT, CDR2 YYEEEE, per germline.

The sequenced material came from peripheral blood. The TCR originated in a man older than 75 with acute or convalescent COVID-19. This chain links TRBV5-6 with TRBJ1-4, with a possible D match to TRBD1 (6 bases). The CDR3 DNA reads TGTGCCAGCAGCCCCGGACAGCTTAATGAAAAACTGTTTTTT. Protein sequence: CASSPGQLNEKLFF.